These 9 T cell receptor beta chains originate from one sample sequenced in a study of CDR3 diversity in severe acne. Using its own MiXCR run on the PCR reads, TCRdb lists one record per CDR3 protein. The sample has around 94,000 distinct CDR3 sequences, roughly half seen once. Sequencing used blood. Receptor source: a male donor with acne.

There are many counts of this clonotype. The chain carries TRBV5-1 and TRBJ2-2; TRBD2 is a possible D gene (6 bases). The length of the CDR3 is 16 residues. Germline CDR1 reads SGHRS; CDR2 reads YFSETQ. V lost 0 bases and J lost 1, with 10 bases in between. Written as DNA, the CDR3 is TGCGCCAGCAGCTTGGGTGGTAGCGGGAACACCGGGGAGCTGTTTTTT. Its translation is CASSLGGSGNTGELFF.

A note on this clonotype: A much larger clone sits a single nucleotide away, making a read error possible. The chain couples TRBV20-1 to TRBJ2-7, with 13 positions matching TRBD2. The germline gives CDR1 DFQATT, CDR2 SNEGSKA (reference sequence). The ends lost 1 base at V and 6 bases at J; junction bases unmatched: 18. The CDR3 has 19 amino acids. This CDR3 reads CSARGETSGRAQLTCEQYF. CDR3 DNA: TGCAGTGCTAGAGGTGAAACTAGCGGGAGGGCCCAGTTAACCTGCGAGCAGTACTTC.

This clonotype was seen once. The chain uses TRBV7-9 and TRBJ1-1, with 9 bases that match TRBD1. Germline V gives CDR1 SEHNR, CDR2 FQNEAQ (reference sequence). V lost 5 bases and J lost 2; bases outside the gene matches: 9. The CDR3 runs 16 residues. This CDR3 reads CASSLWSGQGNTEAFF. Here the CDR3 DNA reads TGTGCCAGCAGCCTTTGGTCGGGACAGGGTAACACTGAAGCTTTCTTT.

This clonotype was counted only a few times. The V and J genes are TRBV4-3 and TRBJ1-4; weak D call: TRBD1 (5 bases). Germline CDR1 and CDR2: LGHNA and YSLEER. The V end was cut by 0 bases, the J end by 5 bases, with 13 bases between. This CDR3 region has 16 residues. CDR3 residues: CASSQDHGTSNEKLFF. The CDR3 bases are TGCGCCAGCAGCCAAGATCACGGGACCTCAAATGAAAAACTGTTTTTT.

The rearrangement links TRBV7-2 to TRBJ2-7; the D gene is possibly TRBD1 (6 bases). The CDR3 extends over 13 amino acids. V lost 5 bases to trimming and J lost 5 bases, with 13 bases between them. CDR1 SGHTA and CDR2 FQGNSA come from the germline V gene. The CDR3 reads CASSIQGKNEQYF. As DNA, the CDR3 is TGTGCCAGCAGCATCCAGGGGAAGAACGAGCAGTACTTC.

On this clonotype: This could be a read error, since a much larger clone is one nucleotide away. V is TRBV2 and J is TRBJ2-3, with 8 bases matching TRBD2. The CDR3 is 15 residues long. Germline V gene lookup returns CDR1 SNHLY and CDR2 FYNNEI. With 8 bases clipped from V and 6 bases from J, the junction kept 13 bases outside the gene matches. The CDR3 region has the DNA TGTGCCAGCGGGTCTCCAGCGGGAGTTGCGGATACGCAGTATTTT. Translating it yields CASGSPAGVADTQYF. Combining the CDR3 with reference TRBV2 and TRBJ2-3 gives the whole variable domain EPEVTQTPSHQVTQMGQEVILRCVPISNHLYFYWYRQILGQKVEFLVSFYNNEISEKSEIFDDQFSVERPDGSNFTLKIRSTKLEDSAMYFCASGSPAGVADTQYFGPGTRLTVL.

The V and J genes are TRBV12-5 and TRBJ1-3; D remains unclear. The V gene lost 7 bases and the J gene lost 1 base, with 14 bases spanning the gap. CDR1 is LGHNT and CDR2 is FRNRAP in the germline V gene. The CDR3 consists of 15 residues. The CDR3 sequence is CASERQDGSGNTIYF. CDR3 sequence (DNA): TGTGCTAGTGAGCGCCAGGACGGTTCTGGAAACACCATATATTTT.

The chain joins TRBV25-1 to TRBJ1-1; 8 bases map to TRBD1. The length of the CDR3 is 14 residues. Germline V CDR1 and CDR2: MGHDK, SYGVNS. V lost 4 bases to trimming and J lost 3 bases; unmatched junction nucleotides: 4. CDR3 sequence reads: CASSVQGVDTEAFF. In DNA, the CDR3 is TGTGCCAGCAGTGTACAGGGGGTGGACACTGAAGCTTTCTTT.

The V call is TRBV25-1, the J call TRBJ2-5; D perhaps matches TRBD2 (6 bases). From germline, CDR1 is MGHDK and CDR2 SYGVNS. V gave up 8 bases and J gave up 5 bases, with 15 bases separating them. There are 13 residues in the CDR3. CDR3 amino acids: CASVESGRETQYF. CDR3 nucleotide sequence: TGTGCCAGCGTAGAATCAGGGAGGGAGACCCAGTACTTC.